This T cell receptor (beta chain) was identified in a study of cytomegalovirus exposure and HLA in healthy donors. Broader study findings: Specificity for CMV antigens was confirmed in vitro for three of the CMV-associated chains. Per a later analysis, about 17,000 TCR beta sequences showed association with HLA alleles at 0.05 false discovery rate. Rates of TCR association differed by HLA locus in a later analysis, with DRB1 highest and HLA-C lowest.

The primer mix had 60 Vbeta and 13 Jbeta primers. The table came from immunoSEQ multiplex PCR; TCRdb's copy has only in-frame clones and leaves some out. The sample includes around 130,000 clones. J gave up 5 bases and V 3 bases, and 8 bases lay outside the gene matches. The CDR3 has 16 amino acids. Per the germline V gene, CDR1 is SGHVS and CDR2 is FQNEAQ. In regard to this clone: Its target is not known.

The sample taken for sequencing was PBMCs. This TCR was sampled from a middle-aged woman in good health and CMV-seronegative. This chain uses TRBV7-8 with TRBJ2-5; TRBD2 aligns across 11 bases. The CDR3 loop reads CASSLGTSGFQETQYF. The CDR3 coding sequence is TGTGCCAGCAGCTTGGGGACTAGCGGATTTCAGGAGACCCAGTACTTC.